This T cell receptor beta chain was profiled in a study of identical twins. General study results and limits: Out-of-frame alpha sequences common to twins exhibited a surplus of low generation probability.

With regard to this clonotype: The antigen is unknown.

The CDR3 sequence is 14 residues long. Trimming stripped 6 bases from V and 5 bases from J, with 16 bases between. CDR1 is ENHRY and CDR2 is SYGVKD in the germline V gene. One entry per CDR3 protein, called by TCRdb with MiXCR from the 5' RACE reads. The sample has about 220,000 distinct CDR3 sequences; 7.5% are singletons. This sample was shared with a second study, whose subject was yellow fever vaccine responses in identical twins. That source reports: Reportedly, twins showed a vaccine T cell response that looked partly convergent and partly personalized.

This receptor was obtained from a woman under 30 in good health. V is TRBV10-3 and J is TRBJ1-1; TRBD1 might be the D (6 bases). Sequencing input: memory (CD45RO+) T cells sorted from blood. CDR3 sequence (DNA): TGTGCCATCAGGGACAGCGGGGGGGAAACTGAAGCTTTCTTT. Its translation is CAIRDSGGETEAFF.